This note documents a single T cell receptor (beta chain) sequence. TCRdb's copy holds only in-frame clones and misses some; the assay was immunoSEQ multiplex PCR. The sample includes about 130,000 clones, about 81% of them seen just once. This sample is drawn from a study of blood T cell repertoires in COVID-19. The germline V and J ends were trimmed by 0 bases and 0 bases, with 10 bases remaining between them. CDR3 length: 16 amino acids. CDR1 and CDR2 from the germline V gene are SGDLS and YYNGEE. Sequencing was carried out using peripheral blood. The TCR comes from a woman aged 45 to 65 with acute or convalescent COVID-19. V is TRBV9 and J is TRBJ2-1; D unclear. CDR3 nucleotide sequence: TGTGCCAGCAGCGTAGCTACGAGTAGCTCCTACAATGAGCAGTTCTTC. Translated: CASSVATSSSYNEQFF. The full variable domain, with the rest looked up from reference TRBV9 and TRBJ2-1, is DSGVTQTPKHLITATGQRVTLRCSPRSGDLSVYWYQQSLDQGLQFLIQYYNGEERAKGNILERFSAQQFPDLHSELNLSSLELGDSALYFCASSVATSSSYNEQFFGPGTRLTVL.